The rows below give T cell receptor beta chains drawn from one sample of a study of response to subunit inactivated influenza vaccine. Each CDR3 protein is one row after TCRdb ran MiXCR on the RT-PCR reads. The sample shows fewer than 700,000 distinct CDR3 sequences, approximately 12% of them seen only once. The material was PBMCs from blood, obtained about 40 days after vaccination. Receptor source: a man aged 50 or older who received an inactivated influenza vaccine. CDR3s leave out the opening cysteine and the closing phenylalanine or tryptophan. The order of the fields is CDR3 length, V gene, CDR3 protein.

>10|TRBV30
AWTHNYNEQF
>13|TRBV4-3
ASSQSGLAANEQF
>10|TRBV10-3
AISESGTEQY
>15|TRBV5-1
ASSRFSGGGGSDTQY
>12|TRBV20-1
SAPSGGGAHEQF
>11|TRBV29-1
SVEETLSGEQY
>12|TRBV3-1
ASSQDPGALGYT
>13|TRBV20-1
SARWAGEGDQPQH
>12|TRBV4-1
ASSPRAGGDTQY
>11|TRBV10-3
AIGGTSTDTQY
>13|TRBV5-1
ASSLGDRGTDTQY
>12|TRBV28
ASIRQGQGTEAF
>12|TRBV9
ASSASTGGEKLF
>11|TRBV3-1
ASRPTGTYEQY
>10|TRBV20-1
SADRGTGELF
>13|TRBV25-1
ASSDPHRGTDEQF
>9|TRBV20-1
SARGHAEQY
>16|TRBV5-1
ASSLLGQGPRGTDTQY
>14|TRBV2
ASSWDPGLNTGELF
>11|TRBV3-1
ASSQARAGEQF
>12|TRBV12-3/TRBV12-4
ASSLARTRDIQY
>15|TRBV5-1
ASSEVSGRAGTDTQY
>12|TRBV29-1
SVDWRTGTDTQY
>10|TRBV12-3/TRBV12-4
ASSGDPNIQY
>13|TRBV7-2
ASSLGGGRVYEQY
>12|TRBV5-6
ASSLVLARYEQY
>13|TRBV7-2
ASSPTAYRNEKLF
>10|TRBV5-5
ASQVSAYEQY
>15|TRBV12-3/TRBV12-4
ASSLTSGGFRTYEQY
>13|TRBV6-2/TRBV6-3
ASSYSIGGAGEQY
>10|TRBV12-3/TRBV12-4
ASRTGGEKLF
>13|TRBV4-1
ASSPRGLSTDTQY
>11|TRBV20-1
SAREMGNYGYT
>13|TRBV15
ATTLQGGRNTEAF
>14|TRBV7-9
ASSFGTPANTGELF
>10|TRBV12-3/TRBV12-4
ASSLRWGDRV
>15|TRBV12-3/TRBV12-4
ASSPGTSGGGFDTQY
>13|TRBV20-1
SAPPSGSHSYEQY
>12|TRBV11-2
ASSPRQVYYEQY
>11|TRBV6-2/TRBV6-3
ASSRGANYGYT
>13|TRBV2
AISGTSGSVDEQF
>13|TRBV7-8
ASSFIWGPQETQY
>11|TRBV7-9
ASSRDLPCEQY
>15|TRBV4-3
ASSQEGTSGSTDTQY
>15|TRBV20-1
SARDPIRTGQGQPQH
>10|TRBV10-1
ASRQGWETQY
>13|TRBV5-1
ASSTRTGGDTEAF
>13|TRBV28
ASYGDREWTGELF